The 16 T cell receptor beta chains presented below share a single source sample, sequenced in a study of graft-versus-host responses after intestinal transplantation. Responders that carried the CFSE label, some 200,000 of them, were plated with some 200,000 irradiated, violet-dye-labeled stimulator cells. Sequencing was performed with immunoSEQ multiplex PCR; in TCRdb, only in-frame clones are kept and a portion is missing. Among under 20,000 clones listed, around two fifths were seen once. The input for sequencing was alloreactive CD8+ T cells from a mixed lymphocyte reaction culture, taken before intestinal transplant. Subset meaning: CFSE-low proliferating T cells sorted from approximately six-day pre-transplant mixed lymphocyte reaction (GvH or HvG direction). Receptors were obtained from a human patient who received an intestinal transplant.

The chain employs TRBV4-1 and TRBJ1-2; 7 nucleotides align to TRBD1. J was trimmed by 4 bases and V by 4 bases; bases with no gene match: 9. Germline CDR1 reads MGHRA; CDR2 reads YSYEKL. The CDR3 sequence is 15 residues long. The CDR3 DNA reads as TGCGCCAGCAGCCGGTTAACAGGGGTGGCCTATGGCTACACCTTC. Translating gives CASSRLTGVAYGYTF.

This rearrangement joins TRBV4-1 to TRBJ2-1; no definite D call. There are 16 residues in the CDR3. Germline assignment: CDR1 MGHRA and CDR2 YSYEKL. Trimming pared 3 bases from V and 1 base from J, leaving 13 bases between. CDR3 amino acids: CASSQEPLGSYNEQFF. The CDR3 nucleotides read TGCGCCAGCAGCCAGGAACCCCTAGGTTCCTACAATGAGCAGTTCTTC.

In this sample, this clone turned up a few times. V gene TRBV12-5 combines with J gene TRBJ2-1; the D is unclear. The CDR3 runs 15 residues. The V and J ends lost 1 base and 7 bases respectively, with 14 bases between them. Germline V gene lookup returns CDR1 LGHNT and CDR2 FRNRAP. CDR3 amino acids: CASGLGYRFWNEQFF. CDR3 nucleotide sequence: TGTGCTAGTGGTTTGGGGTATAGGTTCTGGAATGAGCAGTTCTTC.

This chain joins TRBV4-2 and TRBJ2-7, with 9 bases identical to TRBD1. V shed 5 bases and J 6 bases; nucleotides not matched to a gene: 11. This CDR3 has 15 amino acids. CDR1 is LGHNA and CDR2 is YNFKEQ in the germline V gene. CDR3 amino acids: CASSYGLGQGSEQYF. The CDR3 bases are TGTGCCAGCAGCTACGGGCTGGGACAGGGCTCCGAGCAGTACTTC.

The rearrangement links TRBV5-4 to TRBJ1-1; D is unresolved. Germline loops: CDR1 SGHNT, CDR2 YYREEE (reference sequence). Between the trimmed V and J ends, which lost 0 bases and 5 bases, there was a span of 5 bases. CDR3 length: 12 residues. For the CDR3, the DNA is TGTGCCAGCAGCTTGGGAAGGACTGAAGCTTTCTTT. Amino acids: CASSLGRTEAFF.

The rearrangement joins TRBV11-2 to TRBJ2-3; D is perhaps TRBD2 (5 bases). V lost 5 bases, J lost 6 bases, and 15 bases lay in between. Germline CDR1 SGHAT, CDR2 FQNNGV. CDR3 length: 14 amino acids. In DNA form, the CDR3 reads TGTGCCAGCAGCCGGCTAGGGTTAGCGGATACGCAGTATTTT. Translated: CASSRLGLADTQYF.

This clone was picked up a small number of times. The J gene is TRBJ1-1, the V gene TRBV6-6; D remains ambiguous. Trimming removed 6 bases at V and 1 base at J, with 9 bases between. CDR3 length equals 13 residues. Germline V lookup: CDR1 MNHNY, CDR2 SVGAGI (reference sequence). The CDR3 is CASRTGGNTEAFF. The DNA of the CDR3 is TGTGCCAGCAGGACGGGAGGGAACACTGAAGCTTTCTTT.

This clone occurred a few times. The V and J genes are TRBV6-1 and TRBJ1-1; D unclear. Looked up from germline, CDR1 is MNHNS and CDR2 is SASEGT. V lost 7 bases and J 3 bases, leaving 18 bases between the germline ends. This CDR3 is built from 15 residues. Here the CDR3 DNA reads TGTGCCAGCACCTCCTGGGGATTTGATGACACTGAAGCTTTCTTT. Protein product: CASTSWGFDDTEAFF.

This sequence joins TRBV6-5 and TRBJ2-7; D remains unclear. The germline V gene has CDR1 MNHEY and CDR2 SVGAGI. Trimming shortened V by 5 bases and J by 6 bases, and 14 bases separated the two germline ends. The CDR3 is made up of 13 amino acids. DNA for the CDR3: TGTGCCAGCAGTCCCCCCCGGGCAGGCGAGCAGTACTTC. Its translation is CASSPPRAGEQYF.

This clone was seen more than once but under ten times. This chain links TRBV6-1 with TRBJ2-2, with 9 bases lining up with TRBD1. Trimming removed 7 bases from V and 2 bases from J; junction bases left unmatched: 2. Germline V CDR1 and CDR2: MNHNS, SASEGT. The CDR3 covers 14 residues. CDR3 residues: CASNTGGNTGELFF. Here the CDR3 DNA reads TGTGCCAGCAACACAGGGGGCAACACCGGGGAGCTGTTTTTT.

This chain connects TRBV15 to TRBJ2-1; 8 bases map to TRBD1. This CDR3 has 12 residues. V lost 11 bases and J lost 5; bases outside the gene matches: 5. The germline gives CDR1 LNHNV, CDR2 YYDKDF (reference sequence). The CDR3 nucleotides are TGTGCCGTACGACAGGGGCACAATGAGCAGTTCTTC. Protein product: CAVRQGHNEQFF.

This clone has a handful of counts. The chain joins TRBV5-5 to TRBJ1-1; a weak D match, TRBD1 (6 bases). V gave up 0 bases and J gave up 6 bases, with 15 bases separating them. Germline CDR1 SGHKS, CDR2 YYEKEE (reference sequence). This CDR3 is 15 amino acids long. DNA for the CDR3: TGTGCCAGCAGCTTGGGAATCACAGGGAGGGCTGAAGCTTTCTTT. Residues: CASSLGITGRAEAFF.

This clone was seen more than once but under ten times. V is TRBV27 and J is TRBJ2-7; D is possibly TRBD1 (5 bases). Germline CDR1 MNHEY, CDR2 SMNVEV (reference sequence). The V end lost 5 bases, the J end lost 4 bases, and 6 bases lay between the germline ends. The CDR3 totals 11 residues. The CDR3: CASSPGYEQYF. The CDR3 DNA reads TGTGCCAGCAGTCCAGGGTACGAGCAGTACTTC.

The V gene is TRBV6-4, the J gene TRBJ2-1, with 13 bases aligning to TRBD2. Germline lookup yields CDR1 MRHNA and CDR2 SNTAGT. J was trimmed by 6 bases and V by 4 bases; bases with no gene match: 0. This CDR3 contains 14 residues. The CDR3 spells CASSGTSGSNEQFF. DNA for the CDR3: TGTGCCAGCAGTGGGACTAGCGGGAGCAATGAGCAGTTCTTC.

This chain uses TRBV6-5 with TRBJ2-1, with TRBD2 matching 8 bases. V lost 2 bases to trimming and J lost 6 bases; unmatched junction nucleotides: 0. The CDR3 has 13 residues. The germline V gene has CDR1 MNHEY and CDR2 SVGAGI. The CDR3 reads CASSYGLANEQFF. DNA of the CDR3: TGTGCCAGCAGTTACGGACTAGCCAATGAGCAGTTCTTC.

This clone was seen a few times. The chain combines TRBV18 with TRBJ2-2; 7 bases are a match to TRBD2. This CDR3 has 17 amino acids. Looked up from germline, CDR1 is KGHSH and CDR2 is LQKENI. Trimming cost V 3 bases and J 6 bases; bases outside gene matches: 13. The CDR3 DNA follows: TGTGCCAGCTCACCCTTATCTAGGGACTACGGTTCCGGGGAGCTGTTTTTT. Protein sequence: CASSPLSRDYGSGELFF.